The clone carrying this TCR beta chain was found once. TCRdb's table, derived via immunoSEQ multiplex PCR, lists solely in-frame clones and lacks some. The sample lists 65,000 or so clones, over 65% occurring once. This entry comes from a study of blood T cell repertoires in COVID-19. Across the whole study: Spain, Italy and the United States supplied samples that represented acute and convalescent COVID-19.

The specimen was peripheral blood. The receptor was derived from a woman in her seventies with acute or convalescent COVID-19.

CDR3 sequence: CASSPTGDLATNEKLFF. The CDR3 DNA is TGTGCCAGCTCACCGACAGGGGACCTTGCAACTAATGAAAAACTGTTTTTT. The gene calls are TRBV18 and TRBJ1-4, with TRBD1 identical over 8 bases. Trimming removed 3 bases from V and 0 bases from J; junction bases left unmatched: 6. Germline lookup yields CDR1 KGHSH and CDR2 LQKENI. This CDR3 has 17 amino acids.